This T cell receptor beta chain was found in a study of technical replicates of blood from a few donors. The method was immunoSEQ multiplex PCR; TCRdb's version includes in-frame clones alone and lacks a portion of them. The sample lists nearly 80,000 clones, around 92% seen once, with roughly 0.37% in the top ten. V lost 1 base and J lost 0, with 7 bases in between. This CDR3 has 16 amino acids. The germline V gene encodes CDR1 SGHDN and CDR2 FVKESK. This clone turned up a few times. Sequenced input: T cells isolated from PBMCs. The rearrangement uses TRBV14 and TRBJ2-6; no reliable D call. The TCR sequence derives from a human donor in good health. CDR3 sequence (DNA): TGTGCCAGCAGCCAAGTACTCGGCTCTGGGGCCAACGTCCTGACTTTC. Translated, it gives CASSQVLGSGANVLTF.